This is a list of T cell receptor beta chains from one sample in a study of blood T cell repertoires in COVID-19. Generated by immunoSEQ multiplex PCR, the TCRdb table keeps only in-frame clones and is missing some. The table has about 180,000 clones, roughly 80% seen once. Sequenced material: PBMCs or T cells enriched from blood (not recorded which). The receptors here all came from a man aged 60 to 69 who had been exposed to COVID-19. The CDR3 runs from the conserved cysteine through the conserved F or W. Fields, in order: D gene, V gene, J gene, clone size, CDR3 protein, CDR3 DNA. A D gene is named only where the DNA matches it firmly. The size field is filled for only some rows; it gives once, few, many or a size class.

>.|TRBV15|TRBJ1-5|.
CATSRDPPGAQHF
TGTGCCACCAGCAGAGATCCCCCAGGGGCCCAGCATTTT
>TRBD1|TRBV7-9|TRBJ1-5|.
CASSSGGGQPQHF
TGTGCCAGCAGCTCAGGGGGAGGACAGCCCCAGCATTTT
>TRBD1|TRBV27|TRBJ1-3|.
CASSADRGHTIYF
TGTGCCAGCAGTGCGGACAGGGGGCACACCATATATTTT
>TRBD1|TRBV7-9|TRBJ2-5|.
CASSLGRVTGARETQYF
TGTGCCAGCAGCTTGGGAAGGGTGACAGGGGCGAGAGAGACCCAGTACTTC
>.|TRBV20-1|TRBJ2-1|.
CSASGGSIYEQFF
TGCAGTGCTAGTGGCGGGTCGATCTATGAGCAGTTCTTC
>TRBD1|TRBV5-6|TRBJ2-4|.
CASSPTGGAKNIQYF
TGTGCCAGCAGTCCAACAGGGGGGGCCAAAAACATTCAGTACTTC
>.|TRBV10-2|TRBJ2-7|.
CATLTGSYEQYF
TGCGCCACCTTGACAGGCTCCTACGAGCAGTACTTC
>TRBD2|TRBV24-1|TRBJ2-3|few
CATSGSGGLAGSTDTQYF
TGTGCCACCAGTGGAAGCGGAGGACTAGCGGGAAGCACAGATACGCAGTATTTT
>.|TRBV27|TRBJ1-2|.
CASSSTGFGYTF
TGTGCCAGCAGTTCTACAGGGTTCGGCTACACCTTC
>.|TRBV6-5|TRBJ1-4|once
CASSRAPGGSEKLFF
TGTGCCAGCAGCCGGGCACCGGGAGGGAGTGAAAAACTGTTTTTT
>TRBD2|TRBV19|TRBJ2-2|few
CASSIASGRVTGELFF
TGTGCCAGTAGTATTGCTAGCGGGAGGGTAACCGGGGAGCTGTTTTTT
>TRBD1|TRBV5-1|TRBJ2-2|.
CASGPGTGVSGELFF
TGCGCCAGCGGACCCGGGACAGGGGTCTCCGGGGAGCTGTTTTTT
>.|TRBV27|TRBJ2-1|once
CASRKEPGQSSYNEQFF
TGTGCCAGCAGAAAAGAACCGGGACAAAGCTCCTACAATGAGCAGTTCTTC
>TRBD1|TRBV19|TRBJ1-1|.
CASRLPAGTENTEAFF
TGTGCCAGTAGGCTCCCCGCCGGGACAGAGAACACTGAAGCTTTCTTT
>TRBD2|TRBV19|TRBJ2-1|.
CASSMVGLAGNNEQFF
TGTGCCAGTAGTATGGTCGGACTAGCGGGAAACAATGAGCAGTTCTTC
>TRBD1|TRBV24-1|TRBJ1-5|few
CATSGTGPQPQHF
TGTGCCACCAGCGGGACAGGGCCTCAGCCCCAGCATTTT
>.|TRBV28|TRBJ2-2|once
CASSPAFGSWSPNTGELFF
TGTGCCAGCAGTCCCGCCTTTGGAAGCTGGAGCCCGAACACCGGGGAGCTGTTTTTT
>.|TRBV7-2|TRBJ1-1|few
CASSENRVTEAFF
TGTGCCAGCAGCGAGAACAGGGTCACTGAAGCTTTCTTT
>TRBD1|TRBV7-6|TRBJ1-5|once
CASSLEQGDSNQPQHF
TGTGCCAGCAGCTTAGAACAGGGGGATAGCAATCAGCCCCAGCATTTT
>TRBD2|TRBV5-4|TRBJ2-1|.
CASSSGLVANEQFF
TGTGCCAGCAGCTCGGGACTAGTCGCCAATGAGCAGTTCTTC
>.|TRBV27|TRBJ1-5|.
CASSLSRDSNQPQHF
TGTGCCAGCAGTTTATCGCGAGATTCCAATCAGCCCCAGCATTTT
>TRBD1|TRBV5-1|TRBJ1-4|.
CASSLGTGDWGEKLFF
TGCGCCAGCAGCTTGGGGACAGGGGATTGGGGTGAAAAACTGTTTTTT
>.|TRBV28|TRBJ1-1|few
CASSLAAGGGAFF
TGTGCCAGCAGCTTGGCGGCGGGGGGTGGAGCTTTCTTT
>.|TRBV27|TRBJ1-4|.
CASSYGVSEKLFF
TGTGCCAGCAGTTACGGGGTTAGTGAAAAACTGTTTTTT
>TRBD1|TRBV6-5|TRBJ1-2|.
CASKGTGKGYTF
TGTGCCAGCAAAGGGACAGGGAAAGGCTACACCTTC
>.|TRBV18|TRBJ2-2|.
CASSARGSGRYTGELFF
TGTGCCAGCTCAGCCCGGGGTAGCGGACGTTACACCGGGGAGCTGTTTTTT
>TRBD2|TRBV11-2|TRBJ2-7|once
CASSLRTSGRRDEQYF
TGTGCCAGCAGTCTCCGGACTAGCGGGAGGAGAGACGAGCAGTACTTC
>.|TRBV29-1|TRBJ2-5|.
CSVEAGSGETQYF
TGCAGCGTTGAAGCAGGGTCCGGAGAGACCCAGTACTTC
>TRBD1|TRBV9|TRBJ1-3|.
CASSQTGLGDTIYF
TGTGCCAGCAGTCAGACAGGGCTTGGGGACACCATATATTTT
>.|TRBV27|TRBJ2-7|.
CASSPGDGSYEQYF
TGTGCCAGCAGTCCGGGGGACGGCTCCTACGAGCAGTACTTC
>TRBD1|TRBV5-5|TRBJ1-6|.
CASSVLGVDRGVSPLHF
TGTGCCAGCAGCGTTCTCGGGGTAGACAGGGGGGTTTCACCCCTCCACTTT
>TRBD1|TRBV14|TRBJ1-6|.
CASSINRGKSPLHF
TGTGCCAGCAGCATCAACAGGGGAAAATCACCCCTCCACTTT
>TRBD2|TRBV28|TRBJ2-2|.
CASTSRGLAGVHTGELFF
TGTGCCAGCACCTCGAGGGGCCTAGCGGGAGTACATACCGGGGAGCTGTTTTTT
>TRBD1|TRBV6-4|TRBJ2-7|few
CASSRGQGYEQYF
TGTGCCAGCAGCAGGGGACAGGGCTACGAGCAGTACTTC
>TRBD2|TRBV2|TRBJ2-5|.
CATRTSGKRETQYF
TGTGCCACACGGACTAGCGGGAAGCGAGAGACCCAGTACTTC
>TRBD2|TRBV18|TRBJ2-1|.
CASSPRPVAGGGSYNEQFF
TGTGCCAGCTCACCACGTCCTGTAGCGGGAGGAGGGTCCTACAATGAGCAGTTCTTC